This TCR beta chain was identified in a study of graft-versus-host responses after intestinal transplantation. Study details: Each recipient received anti-thymocyte globulin induction, then tacrolimus and steroids for 2 to 4 years.

Method: immunoSEQ multiplex PCR; TCRdb's copy keeps in-frame clones and lacks some. The sample consists of about 39,000 clones, over 90% of them appearing once. Per germline, CDR1 ENHRY and CDR2 SYGVKD. V lost 4 bases, J lost 7 bases, and 14 bases lay in between. The CDR3 runs 15 residues. A note on this clone: The antigen remains unidentified.

Study-wide points: Researchers found GvH clones in recipient marrow, and some showed up first in ileum or blood. HvG clone declines early post-transplant were associated with peak circulating GvH levels. Elevated graft-versus-host to host-versus-graft clonal ratios in allografts were recorded for patients with graft-donor T cell macrochimerism.

V and J are TRBV10-3 and TRBJ1-6; D not certain. This specimen consisted of unstimulated CD8+ T cells sorted from spleen or lymph node cells, obtained before transplant. The source of this sequence is a human donor who was the organ donor for an intestinal transplant. CDR3 sequence (DNA): TGTGCCATCAGTGGGCATTTAAACGGGAATTCACCCCTCCACTTT. Protein sequence: CAISGHLNGNSPLHF.